The 26 T cell receptor beta chains in this list originate from one sample, sequenced in a study of cytomegalovirus exposure and HLA in healthy donors. PCR primers comprised 60 Vbeta and 13 Jbeta primers. The protocol was immunoSEQ multiplex PCR, while the TCRdb copy is restricted to in-frame clones and leaves out a portion. This table holds about 200,000 clones, roughly 80% found once. Source material: PBMCs. The receptors stem from a man aged 30 to 39 in good health and CMV-seronegative.

The CDR3 sequence: CASSFRGAGETQYF. The CDR3, as DNA: TGTGCCAGCAGTTTTCGGGGGGCAGGGGAGACCCAGTACTTC. V is TRBV28 and J is TRBJ2-5; the D gene is possibly TRBD2 (7 bases). The CDR3 totals 14 residues. V was clipped by 3 bases and J by 5 bases, with 13 bases between them. CDR1 MDHEN and CDR2 SYDVKM come from the germline V gene.

The chain is built from TRBV7-8 and TRBJ2-5; D unresolved. Germline values: CDR1 SGHVS, CDR2 FQNEAQ. The V end lost 4 bases, the J end lost 4 bases, and 16 bases lay between the germline ends. The CDR3 is made up of 15 amino acids. CDR3 nucleotide sequence: TGTGCCAGCAGCTCCCGCTTGAGTCGTGCAGAGACCCAGTACTTC. Encoded protein: CASSSRLSRAETQYF.

This chain links TRBV13 with TRBJ2-3; weak D call: TRBD2 (6 bases). This CDR3 has 15 residues. The ends were cut back, 5 bases at V and 2 bases at J, with 14 bases in the middle. Germline-derived CDR1 and CDR2 are PRHDT and FYEKMQ (reference sequence). For the CDR3, the DNA is TGTGCCAGCAGCAGCGTTGGGGGGTCCACAGATACGCAGTATTTT. It codes for CASSSVGGSTDTQYF.

This sequence joins TRBV7-2 and TRBJ2-3, with D perhaps TRBD2 (6 bases). In germline, CDR1 is SGHTA, CDR2 FQGNSA. The CDR3 runs 14 residues. Between the trimmed V and J ends, which lost 3 bases and 10 bases, there was a span of 17 bases. The CDR3 bases are TGTGCCAGCAGCTTTGCAGTCTCGGGAGACGCGCAGTATTTT. Its translation: CASSFAVSGDAQYF.

J is TRBJ1-2 and V is TRBV7-2, with TRBD1 as a possible D gene (5 bases). Trimming cost V 5 bases and J 8 bases, with 18 bases left between them. The germline V gene has CDR1 SGHTA and CDR2 FQGNSA. The CDR3 is 14 amino acids. DNA of the CDR3: TGTGCCAGCAGCACACCGGGACTGCTCTGGGGCTACACCTTC. Its translation: CASSTPGLLWGYTF. Complete variable domain (other parts from reference TRBV7-2 and TRBJ1-2): GAGVSQSPSNKVTEKGKDVELRCDPISGHTALYWYRQSLGQGLEFLIYFQGNSAPDKSGLPSDRFSAERTGGSVSTLTIQRTQQEDSAVYLCASSTPGLLWGYTFGSGTRLTVV.

The chain has TRBV5-1 and TRBJ1-2; 8 nucleotides match TRBD1. The J segment lost 3 bases and the V segment lost 4 bases, leaving 11 bases of the junction unmatched. CDR3 length: 16 residues. Germline V gene data show CDR1 as SGHRS and CDR2 as YFSETQ. The DNA of the CDR3 is TGCGCCAGCAGCCTTGAGAATACAGGGGGAGACTATGGCTACACCTTC. Translating it yields CASSLENTGGDYGYTF.

The rearrangement joins TRBV21-1 to TRBJ1-5; the table's D call, TRBD1, has no DNA check behind it. TRBV21-1 is labeled a pseudogene. There are 16 residues in the CDR3. This CDR3 is CASSNLATGFNQPQHF. The CDR3 DNA reads as TGTGCCAGCAGCAACCTGGCGACAGGTTTCAATCAGCCCCAGCATTTT.

This clone was found once. This chain connects TRBV2 to TRBJ2-7; 8 nucleotides match TRBD2. Unmatched junction bases numbered 9, after V lost 4 bases and J lost 7 bases. This CDR3 is built from 14 residues. CDR1 and CDR2 (germline): SNHLY, FYNNEI. In DNA, the CDR3 is TGTGCCAGCAGTGCTAGCGGGCCCCCGGAGGAGCAGTACTTC. This encodes CASSASGPPEEQYF.

For the CDR3, the DNA is TGCGCCAGCAATAATCTCCTCGGACAGGGGGCGGACCACGAGCAGTACTTC. Amino acid sequence: CASNNLLGQGADHEQYF. The chain links TRBV5-1 to TRBJ2-7, with 11 bases fitting TRBD1. CDR3 length equals 17 residues. Trimming cost V 6 bases and J 5 bases; bases outside gene matches: 16. Germline values: CDR1 SGHRS, CDR2 YFSETQ.

This chain connects TRBV5-1 to TRBJ2-2; TRBD1 might be the D (5 bases). This CDR3 is 15 amino acids long. V was cut by 2 bases and J by 1 base, with 9 bases left in between. CDR1 and CDR2 from the germline V gene are SGHRS and YFSETQ. The CDR3 loop is CASSFQGENTGELFF. CDR3 DNA sequence: TGCGCCAGCAGCTTTCAGGGCGAGAACACCGGGGAGCTGTTTTTT.

The J gene is TRBJ1-6, the V gene TRBV2; 7 bases align to TRBD1. Germline CDR1 is SNHLY and CDR2 is FYNNEI. The CDR3 is 13 residues long. V was clipped by 6 bases and J by 6 bases; unmatched bases: 2. The DNA for the CDR3 is TGTGCCAGCAGGGCAGGGGGTAATTCACCCCTCCACTTT. As protein: CASRAGGNSPLHF. Drawing the rest from reference TRBV2 and TRBJ1-6, the complete variable domain is EPEVTQTPSHQVTQMGQEVILRCVPISNHLYFYWYRQILGQKVEFLVSFYNNEISEKSEIFDDQFSVERPDGSNFTLKIRSTKLEDSAMYFCASRAGGNSPLHFGNGTRLTVT.

This clone was observed a few times. The chain carries TRBV6-5 and TRBJ1-2; TRBD1 matches at 11 bases. Germline CDR1 MNHEY, CDR2 SVGAGI. The V and J ends lost 2 bases and 7 bases, in that order; junction bases with no gene match: 9. The CDR3 is made up of 16 amino acids. The DNA for the CDR3 is TGTGCCAGCAGTTACGGGACAGGGGGACTGTCGGGTGGCTACACCTTC. Its protein product is CASSYGTGGLSGGYTF.

This chain joins TRBV7-2 and TRBJ2-3; 12 nucleotides agree with TRBD2. J gave up 2 bases and V 3 bases, and 3 bases lay outside the gene matches. This CDR3 has 16 residues. The germline CDR1 and CDR2 sequences are SGHTA and FQGNSA. CDR3 DNA: TGTGCCAGCAGCTTTCTAGCGGGGGGGCTCACAGATACGCAGTATTTT. It translates to CASSFLAGGLTDTQYF.

The rearrangement uses TRBV5-6 and TRBJ1-4; no definite D call. V was cut by 4 bases and J by 1 base, with 11 bases left in between. The CDR3 consists of 15 residues. Germline V gene lookup returns CDR1 SGHDT and CDR2 YYEEEE. This CDR3 is CASSTTGRTNEKLFF. The DNA of the CDR3 is TGTGCCAGCAGCACCACGGGGAGAACTAATGAAAAACTGTTTTTT. Full variable domain (remainder filled in from reference TRBV5-6 and TRBJ1-4): DAGVTQSPTHLIKTRGQQVTLRCSPKSGHDTVSWYQQALGQGPQFIFQYYEEEERQRGNFPDRFSGHQFPNYSSELNVNALLLGDSALYLCASSTTGRTNEKLFFGSGTQLSVL.

This clone was picked up one time. This rearrangement joins TRBV9 to TRBJ2-3; 9 positions match TRBD2. The V gene end was trimmed by 0 bases and the J gene end by 8 bases; junction bases not matched to a gene: 10. The CDR3 is 16 amino acids. Germline CDR1 reads SGDLS; CDR2 reads YYNGEE. The CDR3 protein is CASSVEVAGDSGTQYF. Written as DNA, the CDR3 is TGTGCCAGCAGCGTAGAGGTAGCGGGGGATTCCGGTACGCAGTATTTT.

The gene calls are TRBV6-1 and TRBJ2-3; 7 nucleotides align to TRBD1. Germline-derived CDR1 and CDR2 are MNHNS and SASEGT. The CDR3 is 14 residues long. V gave up 2 bases and J gave up 4 bases; unmatched junction bases: 3. The CDR3 region is CASSEIGGPDTQYF. The CDR3 DNA sequence: TGTGCCAGCAGTGAAATAGGGGGCCCAGATACGCAGTATTTT.

This clone appeared once. J is TRBJ1-3 and V is TRBV7-2; no clear D. V shed 0 bases and J shed 4 bases, with 13 bases lying between them. CDR3 size: 16 residues. Germline V CDR1 and CDR2: SGHTA, FQGNSA. This CDR3 is CASSLARRRKGNTIYF. The DNA for the CDR3 is TGTGCCAGCAGCTTAGCGCGGCGGCGGAAAGGAAACACCATATATTTT. Variable domain in full (rest from reference TRBV7-2 and TRBJ1-3): GAGVSQSPSNKVTEKGKDVELRCDPISGHTALYWYRQSLGQGLEFLIYFQGNSAPDKSGLPSDRFSAERTGGSVSTLTIQRTQQEDSAVYLCASSLARRRKGNTIYFGEGSWLTVV.

This chain uses TRBV6-1 with TRBJ1-6, with a tentative D call TRBD1 (6 bases). The CDR3 contains 15 residues. In germline, CDR1 is MNHNS, CDR2 SASEGT. Deletions cut 1 base from V and 7 bases from J, with 11 bases between. The CDR3 reads CASSEVPGENSPLHF. In nucleotides, the CDR3 is TGTGCCAGCAGTGAAGTGCCAGGGGAGAATTCACCCCTCCACTTT.

The rearrangement links TRBV29-1 to TRBJ2-7, with TRBD1 matching 9 bases. V lost 6 bases, J lost 2 bases, and 5 bases stayed unmatched. Looked up from germline, CDR1 is SQVTM and CDR2 is ANQGSEA. The CDR3 is 13 residues long. The CDR3 is CSVRTGETYEQYF. The CDR3 region has the DNA TGCAGCGTGAGGACAGGGGAAACCTACGAGCAGTACTTC.

This clone has just a few counts. The V and J genes are TRBV4-3 and TRBJ1-4; D gene ambiguous. The CDR3 is made up of 14 amino acids. V shed 0 bases and J shed 7 bases, with 9 bases lying between them. The V gene's germline CDR1 is LGHNA and CDR2 YSLEER. The CDR3 here is CASSQDRLSEKLFF. In DNA form, the CDR3 reads TGCGCCAGCAGCCAAGACAGGTTGAGTGAAAAACTGTTTTTT.

The rearrangement joins TRBV9 to TRBJ2-3, with TRBD2 matching over 12 bases. Looked up from germline, CDR1 is SGDLS and CDR2 is YYNGEE. The CDR3 loop spans 16 amino acids. The V and J ends lost 0 bases and 3 bases, in that order; junction bases with no gene match: 2. This CDR3 reads CASSVGTSGETDTQYF. CDR3 DNA sequence: TGTGCCAGCAGCGTAGGGACTAGCGGGGAAACAGATACGCAGTATTTT.

This chain connects TRBV5-5 to TRBJ2-7, with a tentative D call TRBD1 (7 bases). Trimming shortened V by 2 bases and J by 0 bases, and 15 bases separated the two germline ends. From germline, CDR1 is SGHKS and CDR2 YYEKEE (reference sequence). The CDR3 extends over 16 amino acids. CDR3 region: CASSFRQGGFSYEQYF. The DNA for the CDR3 is TGTGCCAGCAGCTTTCGTCAGGGGGGTTTCTCCTACGAGCAGTACTTC.

A word on this clone: The junction does not match germline at one end; this may be a read error. This sequence joins TRBV7-7 and TRBJ2-7, with D perhaps being TRBD1 or TRBD2 (5 bases each). The CDR3 runs to 13 residues. Germline V CDR1 and CDR2: SSHAT, FNYEAQ (reference sequence). The CDR3: CASSLAQGYEQYF. Written as DNA, the CDR3 is TGTGCTAGCAGCTTAGCGCAGGGCTACGAGCAGTACTTC.

V gene TRBV28 combines with J gene TRBJ2-3; maybe TRBD1 (6 bases). Germline CDR1 and CDR2: MDHEN and SYDVKM. The CDR3 consists of 15 residues. Trimming shortened V by 3 bases and J by 1 base, and 11 bases separated the two germline ends. The CDR3: CASSLGDKGTDTQYF. The CDR3 nucleotides are TGTGCCAGCAGTTTGGGGGACAAGGGCACAGATACGCAGTATTTT.

The chain combines TRBV6-5 with TRBJ2-4; a weak D match, TRBD1 (6 bases). Trimming removed 0 bases at V and 13 bases at J, with 13 bases between. The CDR3 runs to 13 residues. Germline lookup yields CDR1 MNHEY and CDR2 SVGAGI. In DNA, the CDR3 is TGTGCCAGCAGTTACTCCACGTACGGGACACAGTACTTC. This codes for CASSYSTYGTQYF.

The table lists this clone with a count of one. CDR3 in DNA: TGTGCCAGCAGCCTACTAGCGAGCGTGAACACCGGGGAGCTGTTTTTT. Translating gives CASSLLASVNTGELFF. This chain uses TRBV11-2 with TRBJ2-2; 7 positions match TRBD2. Germline CDR1 reads SGHAT; CDR2 reads FQNNGV. The CDR3 is 16 residues long. The trim removed 5 bases at V and 1 base at J, leaving 7 bases unmatched.